The sequence of this T cell receptor (beta chain) was determined in a study of blood T cell repertoires in COVID-19. Turning to the study itself: The United States, Italy and Spain were the sources of the acute and convalescent COVID-19 samples. The analysed material was cDNA or gDNA that came from T cells, B-cell-depleted T cells, or PBMCs.

In terms of age and location, participants ranged from roughly 18 to 89 years and lived in 24 US areas. Germline-derived CDR1 and CDR2 are SGHVS and FNYEAQ. Trimming removed 5 bases at V and 6 bases at J, with 17 bases between. The CDR3 has 16 amino acids. Assay: immunoSEQ multiplex PCR; the TCRdb copy retains only in-frame clones and omits some. The data show a few hundred thousand clones, approximately 88% seen once. The sample consisted of PBMCs or T cells enriched from blood (not recorded which). The chain joins TRBV7-6 to TRBJ1-6; D may be TRBD1 (5 bases). This clonotype was sampled from a woman aged 40 to 50 with acute COVID-19. This chain's CDR3 is CASSVDGGSGNSPLHF. CDR3 in DNA: TGTGCCAGCAGCGTTGATGGGGGGAGCGGTAATTCACCCCTCCACTTT.